One sample yielded the 7 T cell receptor beta chains listed below, sequenced in a study of T cells in Graves' hyperthyroidism and ophthalmopathy. Amplified TCR beta CDR3 regions came from RNA transcripts. Researchers ran a first-round RT-PCR on the TCR CDR3 using the HTBI primer set. TCRdb re-analysed the multiplex PCR reads in MiXCR, keeping a single row per CDR3 protein. The data show roughly 380,000 distinct CDR3 sequences, about 20% seen once. What was sequenced was blood. These receptors originate from a woman aged 18-35 years with Graves' hyperthyroidism.

This clonotype has ten or more counts. The chain joins TRBV7-9 to TRBJ2-4; 11 bases align to TRBD2. V was pared by 4 bases and J by 6 bases, with 5 bases of the junction left unmatched. The CDR3 is 15 amino acids. Germline V gene lookup returns CDR1 SEHNR and CDR2 FQNEAQ (reference sequence). CDR3 bases: TGTGCCAGCAGCTCACTAGCGGGGGAGGGAAACATTCAGTACTTC. Encoded protein: CASSSLAGEGNIQYF. The variable domain in full, completed from reference TRBV7-9 and TRBJ2-4, reads DTGVSQNPRHKITKRGQNVTFRCDPISEHNRLYWYRQTLGQGPEFLTYFQNEAQLEKSRLLSDRFSAERPKGSFSTLEIQRTEQGDSAMYLCASSSLAGEGNIQYFGAGTRLSVL.

This clonotype was counted at least ten times. The gene calls are TRBV12-3 or TRBV12-4 and TRBJ2-5; D is uncertain. V dropped 5 bases and J dropped 4 bases, with 8 bases sitting between them. The CDR3 runs to 12 residues. The CDR3 sequence: CASSRPRETQYF. Here the CDR3 DNA reads TGTGCCAGCAGTAGACCGAGAGAGACCCAGTACTTC.

Of note for this clonotype: The junction departs from germline at one end; a sequencing error may be responsible. The chain combines TRBV6-1 with TRBJ2-2, with D possibly TRBD2 on 6 matching bases. This CDR3 is built from 15 residues. Germline V lookup: CDR1 MNHNS, CDR2 SASEGT. The CDR3: CASSVGGTKTGELFF. In DNA, the CDR3 is TGTGCCAGCAGTGTAGGAGGGACGAAAACCGGGGAGCTGTTTTTT.

The sample holds many counts of this clonotype. The chain couples TRBV19 to TRBJ2-5, with no clear D. Germline V lookup: CDR1 LNHDA, CDR2 SQIVND (reference sequence). The CDR3 runs 13 residues. The V end lost 7 bases, the J end lost 0 bases, and 9 bases lay between the germline ends. The DNA of the CDR3 is TGTGCCAGTATCAAGACGGACCAAGAGACCCAGTACTTC. Amino acid sequence: CASIKTDQETQYF.

The rearrangement joins TRBV20-1 to TRBJ1-6, with D possibly matching TRBD1 (5 bases). V lost 5 bases to trimming and J lost 0 bases, with 11 bases between them. This CDR3 is 15 amino acids long. Germline V gives CDR1 DFQATT, CDR2 SNEGSKA (reference sequence). This CDR3 is CSAGALSSYNSPLHF. The CDR3 DNA is TGCAGTGCTGGGGCGCTGAGCTCCTATAATTCACCCCTCCACTTT.

This clonotype has a count of ten or more. CDR3 amino acids: CASSDSGTRAETQYF. CDR3 nucleotides: TGTGCCAGCAGCGACTCCGGGACCCGGGCAGAGACCCAGTACTTC. V gene TRBV9 combines with J gene TRBJ2-5; D is possibly TRBD1 or TRBD2 (5 bases each). From germline, CDR1 is SGDLS and CDR2 YYNGEE. The CDR3 loop spans 15 amino acids. V was shortened by 3 bases and J by 4 bases, with 16 bases between the two germline ends. Together with reference TRBV9 and TRBJ2-5, the CDR3 gives the full variable domain: DSGVTQTPKHLITATGQRVTLRCSPRSGDLSVYWYQQSLDQGLQFLIQYYNGEERAKGNILERFSAQQFPDLHSELNLSSLELGDSALYFCASSDSGTRAETQYFGPGTRLLVL.

The table lists this clonotype with many counts. The V call is TRBV5-1, the J call TRBJ2-7; D call uncertain. Deletions cut 0 bases from V and 2 bases from J, with 9 bases between. This CDR3 is built from 14 residues. Germline CDR1 SGHRS, CDR2 YFSETQ. CDR3 in DNA: TGCGCCAGCAGCTTGGGGACGGTAGCCTACGAGCAGTACTTC. This encodes CASSLGTVAYEQYF.